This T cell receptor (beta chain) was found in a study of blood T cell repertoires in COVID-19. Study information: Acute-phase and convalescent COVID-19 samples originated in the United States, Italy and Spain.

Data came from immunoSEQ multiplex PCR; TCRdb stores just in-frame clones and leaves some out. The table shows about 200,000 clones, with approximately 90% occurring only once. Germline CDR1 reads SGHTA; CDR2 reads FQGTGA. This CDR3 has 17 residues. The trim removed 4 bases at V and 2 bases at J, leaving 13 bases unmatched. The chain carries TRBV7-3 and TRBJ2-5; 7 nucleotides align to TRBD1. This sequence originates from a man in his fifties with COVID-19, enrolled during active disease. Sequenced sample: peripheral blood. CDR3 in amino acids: CASSSLPTGWYQETQYF. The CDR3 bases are TGTGCCAGCAGCTCCCTCCCGACAGGGTGGTATCAAGAGACCCAGTACTTC.